This T cell receptor (beta chain) appears in the sequencing data of a study of T-cell reconstitution after alpha-beta-depleted transplantation in children. This CDR3 spans 14 amino acids. Trimming removed 1 base from V and 8 bases from J, with 12 bases in between. The germline V gene has CDR1 SGHAT and CDR2 FQNNGV. TCRbeta library preparation incorporated unique molecular identifiers. TCRdb reprocessed the PCR reads with MiXCR, giving one entry per CDR3 protein. The sample has 4,000 to 6,000 distinct CDR3 sequences; approximately 24% are singletons. Judged by abundance, this clonotype is medium-sized.

Here the sequenced sample was PBMCs, mostly from graft donor cells, taken 60 days after TCRalphabeta/CD19-depleted stem cell transplant. The J gene is TRBJ2-1, the V gene TRBV11-2; weak D call: TRBD1 (5 bases). The receptor was isolated from a male patient aged 2-9 years who had a stem cell transplant for acute lymphoblastic leukemia, so the T cells may come from the graft donor. CDR3: CASSLGPEGDEQFF. The CDR3 DNA reads as TGTGCCAGCAGCTTAGGGCCAGAAGGGGATGAGCAGTTCTTC. Variable domain in full (rest from reference TRBV11-2 and TRBJ2-1): EAGVAQSPRYKIIEKRQSVAFWCNPISGHATLYWYQQILGQGPKLLIQFQNNGVVDDSQLPKDRFSAERLKGVDSTLKIQPAKLEDSAVYLCASSLGPEGDEQFFGPGTRLTVL.